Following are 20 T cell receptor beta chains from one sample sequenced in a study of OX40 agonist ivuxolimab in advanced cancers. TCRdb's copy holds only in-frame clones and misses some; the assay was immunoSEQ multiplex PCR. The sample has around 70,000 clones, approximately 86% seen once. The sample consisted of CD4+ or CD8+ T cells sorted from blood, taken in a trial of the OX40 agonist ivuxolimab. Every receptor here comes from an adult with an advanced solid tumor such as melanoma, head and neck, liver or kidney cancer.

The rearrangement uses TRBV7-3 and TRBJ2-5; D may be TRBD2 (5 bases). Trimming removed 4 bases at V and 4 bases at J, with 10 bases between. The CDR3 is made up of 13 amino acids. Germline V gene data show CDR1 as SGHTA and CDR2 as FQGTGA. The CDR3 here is CASSSEVGETQYF. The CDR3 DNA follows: TGTGCCAGCAGCTCGGAGGTGGGAGAGACCCAGTACTTC. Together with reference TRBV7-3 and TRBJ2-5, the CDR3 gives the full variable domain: GAGVSQTPSNKVTEKGKYVELRCDPISGHTALYWYRQSLGQGPEFLIYFQGTGAADDSGLPNDRFFAVRPEGSVSTLKIQRTERGDSAVYLCASSSEVGETQYFGPGTRLLVL.

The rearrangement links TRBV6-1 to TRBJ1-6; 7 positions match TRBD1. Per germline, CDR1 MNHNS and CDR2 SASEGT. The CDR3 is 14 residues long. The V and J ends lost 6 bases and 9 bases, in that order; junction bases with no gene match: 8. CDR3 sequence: CASRLWDSSSPLHF. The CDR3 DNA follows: TGTGCCAGCAGACTATGGGACAGTTCTTCACCCCTCCACTTT.

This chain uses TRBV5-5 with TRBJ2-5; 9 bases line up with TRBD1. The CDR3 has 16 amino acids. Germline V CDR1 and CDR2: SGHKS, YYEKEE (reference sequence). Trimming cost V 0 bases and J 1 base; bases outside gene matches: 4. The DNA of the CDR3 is TGTGCCAGCAGCTTGGGATACAGGGGGCCCCAAGAGACCCAGTACTTC. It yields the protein CASSLGYRGPQETQYF.

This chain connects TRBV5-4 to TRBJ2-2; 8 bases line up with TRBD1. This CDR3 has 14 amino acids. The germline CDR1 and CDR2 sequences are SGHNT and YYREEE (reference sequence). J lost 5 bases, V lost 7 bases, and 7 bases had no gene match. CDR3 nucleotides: TGTGCCAGCCCTGGACAGGGAGAAACCGGGGAGCTGTTTTTT. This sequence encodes CASPGQGETGELFF.

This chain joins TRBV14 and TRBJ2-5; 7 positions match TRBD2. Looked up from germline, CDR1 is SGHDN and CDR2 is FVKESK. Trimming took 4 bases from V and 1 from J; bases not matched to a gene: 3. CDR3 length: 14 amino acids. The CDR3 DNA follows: TGTGCCAGCAGCCCCCGACTAGCCCAAGAGACCCAGTACTTC. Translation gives CASSPRLAQETQYF.

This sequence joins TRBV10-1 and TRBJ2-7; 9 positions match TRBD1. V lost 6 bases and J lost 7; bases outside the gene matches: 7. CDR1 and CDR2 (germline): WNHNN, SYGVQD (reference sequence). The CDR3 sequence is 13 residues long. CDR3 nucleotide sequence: TGCGCCAGCAGCATGGGACAGGGACGGGAGCAGTACTTC. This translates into CASSMGQGREQYF.

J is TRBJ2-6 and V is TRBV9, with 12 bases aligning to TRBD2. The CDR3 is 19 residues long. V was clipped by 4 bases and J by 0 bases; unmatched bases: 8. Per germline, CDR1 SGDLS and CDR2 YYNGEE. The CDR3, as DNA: TGTGCCAGCAGCCCCCGTCTAGCGGGAGGGACCTCTGGGGCCAACGTCCTGACTTTC. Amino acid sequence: CASSPRLAGGTSGANVLTF.

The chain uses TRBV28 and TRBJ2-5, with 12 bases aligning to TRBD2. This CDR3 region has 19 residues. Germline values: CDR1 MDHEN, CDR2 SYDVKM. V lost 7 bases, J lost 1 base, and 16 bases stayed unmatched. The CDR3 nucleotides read TGTGCCAGCACCATAGGTTGGGGTCAGGGACTAGCGGGCCAAGAGACCCAGTACTTC. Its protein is CASTIGWGQGLAGQETQYF.

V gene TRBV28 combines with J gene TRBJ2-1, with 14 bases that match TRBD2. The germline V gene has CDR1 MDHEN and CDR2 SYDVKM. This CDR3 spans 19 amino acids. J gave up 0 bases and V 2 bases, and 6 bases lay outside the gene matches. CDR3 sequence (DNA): TGTGCCAGCAGTTTAGGTAGGACTAGCGGGAGGAGCTCCTACAATGAGCAGTTCTTC. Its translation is CASSLGRTSGRSSYNEQFF.

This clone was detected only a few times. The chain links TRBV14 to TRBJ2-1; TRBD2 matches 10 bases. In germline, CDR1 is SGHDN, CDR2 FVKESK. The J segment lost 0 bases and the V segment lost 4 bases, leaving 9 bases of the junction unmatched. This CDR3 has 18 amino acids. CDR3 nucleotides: TGTGCCAGCAGCCGGAAGAGTAGCGGGAGGAGCTCCTACAATGAGCAGTTCTTC. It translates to CASSRKSSGRSSYNEQFF. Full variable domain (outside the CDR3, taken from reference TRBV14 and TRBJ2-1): EAGVTQFPSHSVIEKGQTVTLRCDPISGHDNLYWYRRVMGKEIKFLLHFVKESKQDESGMPNNRFLAERTGGTYSTLKVQPAELEDSGVYFCASSRKSSGRSSYNEQFFGPGTRLTVL.

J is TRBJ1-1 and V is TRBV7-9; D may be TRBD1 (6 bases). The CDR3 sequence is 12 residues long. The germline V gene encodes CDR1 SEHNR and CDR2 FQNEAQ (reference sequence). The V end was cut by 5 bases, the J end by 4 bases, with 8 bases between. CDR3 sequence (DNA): TGTGCCAGCAGCCAGACAGGCACTGAAGCTTTCTTT. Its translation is CASSQTGTEAFF.

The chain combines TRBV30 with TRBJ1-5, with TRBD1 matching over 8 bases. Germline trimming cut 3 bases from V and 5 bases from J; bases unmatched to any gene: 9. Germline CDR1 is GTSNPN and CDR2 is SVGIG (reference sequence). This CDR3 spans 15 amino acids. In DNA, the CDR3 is TGTGCCTGGAGCGACCGGACAGGGCGCGATCAGCCCCAGCATTTT. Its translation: CAWSDRTGRDQPQHF.

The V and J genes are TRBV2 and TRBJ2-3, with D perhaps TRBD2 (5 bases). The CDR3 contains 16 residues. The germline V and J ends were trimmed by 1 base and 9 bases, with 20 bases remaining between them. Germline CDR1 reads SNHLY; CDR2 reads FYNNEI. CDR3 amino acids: CASSEGVPGVGRTQYF. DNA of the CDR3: TGTGCCAGCAGTGAAGGGGTCCCCGGGGTCGGCAGGACGCAGTATTTT. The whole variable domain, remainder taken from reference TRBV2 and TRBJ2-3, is EPEVTQTPSHQVTQMGQEVILRCVPISNHLYFYWYRQILGQKVEFLVSFYNNEISEKSEIFDDQFSVERPDGSNFTLKIRSTKLEDSAMYFCASSEGVPGVGRTQYFGPGTRLTVL.

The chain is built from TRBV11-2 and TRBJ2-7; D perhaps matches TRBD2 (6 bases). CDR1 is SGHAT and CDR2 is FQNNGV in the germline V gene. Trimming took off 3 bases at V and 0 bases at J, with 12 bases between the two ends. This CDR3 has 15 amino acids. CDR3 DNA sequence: TGTGCCAGCAGCTTCGTCGGTAGCGGCTCCTACGAGCAGTACTTC. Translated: CASSFVGSGSYEQYF.

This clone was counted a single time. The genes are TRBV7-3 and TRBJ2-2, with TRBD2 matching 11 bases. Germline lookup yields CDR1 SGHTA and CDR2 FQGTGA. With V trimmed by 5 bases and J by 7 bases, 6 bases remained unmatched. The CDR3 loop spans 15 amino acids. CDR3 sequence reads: CASSPSSGGSGELFF. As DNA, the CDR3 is TGTGCCAGCAGCCCTTCTAGCGGGGGGAGCGGGGAGCTGTTTTTT.

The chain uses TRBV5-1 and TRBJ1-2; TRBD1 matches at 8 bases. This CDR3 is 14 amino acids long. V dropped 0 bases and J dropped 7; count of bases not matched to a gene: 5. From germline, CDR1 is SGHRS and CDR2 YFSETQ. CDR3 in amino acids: CASSLGQGASGYTF. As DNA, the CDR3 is TGCGCCAGCAGCTTGGGGCAGGGGGCAAGTGGCTACACCTTC.

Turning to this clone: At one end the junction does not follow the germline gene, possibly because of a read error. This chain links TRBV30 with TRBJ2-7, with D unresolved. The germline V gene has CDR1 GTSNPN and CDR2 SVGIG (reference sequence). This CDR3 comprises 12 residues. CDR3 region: CTWSVGWGEQYF. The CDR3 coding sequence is TGTACCTGGAGTGTAGGGTGGGGCGAGCAGTACTTC.

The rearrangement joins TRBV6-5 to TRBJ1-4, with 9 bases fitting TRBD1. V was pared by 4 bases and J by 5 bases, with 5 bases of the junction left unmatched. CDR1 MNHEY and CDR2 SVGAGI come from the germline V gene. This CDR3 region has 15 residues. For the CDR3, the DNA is TGTGCCAGCAGTTCTTACGGGACAGGGAATGAAAAACTGTTTTTT. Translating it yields CASSSYGTGNEKLFF.

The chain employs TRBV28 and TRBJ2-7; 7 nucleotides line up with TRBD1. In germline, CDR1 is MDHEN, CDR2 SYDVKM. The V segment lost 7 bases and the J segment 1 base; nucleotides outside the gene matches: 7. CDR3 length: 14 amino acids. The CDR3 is CASTNPGQSYEQYF. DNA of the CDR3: TGTGCCAGCACAAATCCGGGACAGTCCTACGAGCAGTACTTC.

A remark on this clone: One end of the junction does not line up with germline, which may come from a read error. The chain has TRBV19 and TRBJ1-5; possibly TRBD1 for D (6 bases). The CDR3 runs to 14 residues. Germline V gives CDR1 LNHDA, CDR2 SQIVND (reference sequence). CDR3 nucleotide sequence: TGTTCCAGTAGTAAGAACAGGGAGGGTCAGCCCCAGCATTTT. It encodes CSSSKNREGQPQHF.